The next 12 T cell receptor beta chains were all read from a single sample in a study of cytomegalovirus exposure and HLA in healthy donors. PCR used 60 Vbeta primers and 13 Jbeta primers. The protocol was immunoSEQ multiplex PCR, while the TCRdb copy is restricted to in-frame clones and leaves out a portion. The sample includes 180,000 or so clones, 82% of them seen just once. The source material was PBMCs. These receptor sequences come from a boy aged 2-15 years in good health and CMV-seronegative.

V and J are TRBV28 and TRBJ2-1, with TRBD1 matching 11 bases. Losses at the gene ends were 11 bases for V and 8 bases for J; bases not matched to a gene: 8. The CDR3 length is 13 residues. The germline V gene has CDR1 MDHEN and CDR2 SYDVKM. CDR3 region: CAADRGLMDEQFF. For the CDR3, the DNA is TGTGCCGCGGACAGGGGGCTTATGGATGAGCAGTTCTTC.

A note on this clone: Other DNA sequences within the sample encode an identical CDR3. The genes are TRBV18 and TRBJ2-5; tentative D call: TRBD2 (6 bases). Germline CDR1 is KGHSH and CDR2 is LQKENI. V was cut by 3 bases and J by 5 bases, with 10 bases left in between. The CDR3 sequence is 13 residues long. CDR3 DNA sequence: TGTGCCAGCTCACCCGGGAGAGGGGAGACCCAGTACTTC. Translating gives CASSPGRGETQYF.

This rearrangement joins TRBV4-3 to TRBJ2-3, with 8 nucleotides matching TRBD1. Germline V gene sequence: CDR1 LGHNA, CDR2 YSLEER. The CDR3 has 18 residues. Trimming took 3 bases from V and 1 from J; bases not matched to a gene: 12. As DNA, the CDR3 is TGCGCCAGCAGCCAGGGCCCTCCGCGGGGACAGGGCACAGATACGCAGTATTTT. Its protein product is CASSQGPPRGQGTDTQYF.

The V and J genes are TRBV19 and TRBJ1-1, with a possible D match to TRBD1 (5 bases). The CDR3 covers 14 residues. Germline lookup yields CDR1 LNHDA and CDR2 SQIVND (reference sequence). Trimming took 1 base from V and 7 from J, leaving 13 bases between them. For the CDR3, the DNA is TGTGCCAGTAGTATAGTTAACCAGGGCCGTGAAGCTTTCTTT. Translating it yields CASSIVNQGREAFF.

CDR3 sequence: CASSLVAGNTEAFF. The CDR3 coding sequence is TGTGCCAGCAGCTTAGTGGCGGGGAACACTGAAGCTTTCTTT. The chain links TRBV11-1 to TRBJ1-1; D is uncertain. Trimming shortened V by 1 base and J by 1 base, and 7 bases separated the two germline ends. CDR1 is SGHAT, CDR2 FQDESV, per germline (reference sequence). This CDR3 is 14 amino acids long. Supplemented by reference TRBV11-1 and TRBJ1-1, the full variable domain reads EAEVAQSPRYKITEKSQAVAFWCDPISGHATLYWYRQILGQGPELLVQFQDESVVDDSQLPKDRFSAERLKGVDSTLKIQPAELGDSAMYLCASSLVAGNTEAFFGQGTRLTVV.

The V call is TRBV4-3, the J call TRBJ2-1; possible D gene TRBD2, 5 bases. The V gene's germline CDR1 is LGHNA and CDR2 YSLEER. The CDR3 has 15 amino acids. V lost 0 bases and J lost 6, with 12 bases in between. The CDR3 DNA reads TGCGCCAGCAGCCAAGACTCGGTCGGGGTCAATGAGCAGTTCTTC. This encodes CASSQDSVGVNEQFF.

This clone was seen just once. The rearrangement links TRBV4-1 to TRBJ2-2; D possibly corresponds to TRBD1 (5 bases). The V gene lost 4 bases and the J gene lost 5 bases, with 8 bases spanning the gap. Germline V CDR1 and CDR2: MGHRA, YSYEKL. CDR3 size: 13 residues. This CDR3 reads CASSRRDTGELFF. CDR3 coding DNA: TGCGCCAGCAGCCGCAGGGATACCGGGGAGCTGTTTTTT.

This clone was observed a single time. The chain joins TRBV6-5 to TRBJ2-3, with 8 positions matching TRBD1. The germline V gene encodes CDR1 MNHEY and CDR2 SVGAGI. The CDR3 length is 15 residues. The trim removed 6 bases at V and 1 base at J, leaving 6 bases unmatched. The CDR3 bases are TGTGCCAGCAGGGCAAAGACAGGGGGCACAGATACGCAGTATTTT. This encodes CASRAKTGGTDTQYF.

This chain connects TRBV4-3 to TRBJ2-3, with 8 bases identical to TRBD2. Germline-derived CDR1 and CDR2 are LGHNA and YSLEER. With V trimmed by 0 bases and J by 8 bases, 10 bases remained unmatched. The CDR3 has 16 amino acids. The CDR3 loop is CASSQEYRGGLGTQYF. The CDR3, as DNA: TGCGCCAGCAGCCAAGAGTACCGGGGGGGCCTTGGTACGCAGTATTTT.

This chain's CDR3 is CAWGQGSYEQYF. The CDR3 nucleotides are TGTGCCTGGGGACAGGGGTCCTACGAGCAGTACTTC. The chain recombines TRBV30 with TRBJ2-7, with TRBD1 identical over 9 bases. The V and J ends lost 5 bases and 1 base, in that order; junction bases with no gene match: 0. CDR3 length: 12 amino acids. Germline CDR1 is GTSNPN and CDR2 is SVGIG (reference sequence).

This clone was detected only a few times. The rearrangement joins TRBV5-1 to TRBJ1-6, with D possibly being TRBD1 (6 bases). The CDR3 consists of 16 residues. The V and J ends lost 0 bases and 5 bases respectively, with 12 bases between them. Germline CDR1 SGHRS, CDR2 YFSETQ. CDR3 bases: TGCGCCAGCAGCTTGGATTCCTGGGACAATAATTCACCCCTCCACTTT. Protein sequence: CASSLDSWDNNSPLHF.

The genes are TRBV18 and TRBJ2-7; perhaps TRBD2 as D (6 bases). Looked up from germline, CDR1 is KGHSH and CDR2 is LQKENI. There are 14 residues in the CDR3. V dropped 1 base and J dropped 2 bases, with 9 bases sitting between them. CDR3 sequence reads: CASSPRGTAYEQYF. CDR3 nucleotide sequence: TGTGCCAGCTCACCACGTGGGACTGCCTACGAGCAGTACTTC. The complete variable domain, with remaining parts taken from reference TRBV18 and TRBJ2-7, reads NAGVMQNPRHLVRRRGQEARLRCSPMKGHSHVYWYRQLPEEGLKFMVYLQKENIIDESGMPKERFSAEFPKEGPSILRIQQVVRGDSAAYFCASSPRGTAYEQYFGPGTRLTVT.